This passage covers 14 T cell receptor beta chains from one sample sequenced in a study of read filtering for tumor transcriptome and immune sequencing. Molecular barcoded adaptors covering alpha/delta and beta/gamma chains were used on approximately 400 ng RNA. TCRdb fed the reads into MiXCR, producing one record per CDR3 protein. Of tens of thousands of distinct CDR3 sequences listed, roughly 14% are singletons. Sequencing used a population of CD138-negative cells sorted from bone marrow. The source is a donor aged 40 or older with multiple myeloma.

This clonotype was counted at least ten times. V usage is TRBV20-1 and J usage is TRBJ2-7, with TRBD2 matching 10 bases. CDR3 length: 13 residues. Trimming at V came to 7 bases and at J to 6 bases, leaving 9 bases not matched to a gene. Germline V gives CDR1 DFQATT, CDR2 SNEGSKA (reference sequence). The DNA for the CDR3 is TGCAGTGGTATGGGACTAGCGACGGCCGAGCAGTACTTC. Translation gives CSGMGLATAEQYF.

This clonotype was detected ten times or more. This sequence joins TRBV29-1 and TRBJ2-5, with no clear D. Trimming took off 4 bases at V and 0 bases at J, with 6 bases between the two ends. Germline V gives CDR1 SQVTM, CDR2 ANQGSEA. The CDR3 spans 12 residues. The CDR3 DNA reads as TGCAGCGTTGTACCTAACCAAGAGACCCAGTACTTC. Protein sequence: CSVVPNQETQYF.

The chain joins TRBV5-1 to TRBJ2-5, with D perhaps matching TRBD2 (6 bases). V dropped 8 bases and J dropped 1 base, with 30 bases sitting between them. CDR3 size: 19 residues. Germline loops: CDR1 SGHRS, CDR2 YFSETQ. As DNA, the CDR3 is TGCGCCAGTAGTCGGAGTCCTATTGAGGTTTTAGCGGCCCAAGAGACCCAGTACTTC. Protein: CASSRSPIEVLAAQETQYF. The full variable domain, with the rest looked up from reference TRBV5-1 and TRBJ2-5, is KAGVTQTPRYLIKTRGQQVTLSCSPISGHRSVSWYQQTPGQGLQFLFEYFSETQRNKGNFPGRFSGRQFSNSRSEMNVSTLELGDSALYLCASSRSPIEVLAAQETQYFGPGTRLLVL.

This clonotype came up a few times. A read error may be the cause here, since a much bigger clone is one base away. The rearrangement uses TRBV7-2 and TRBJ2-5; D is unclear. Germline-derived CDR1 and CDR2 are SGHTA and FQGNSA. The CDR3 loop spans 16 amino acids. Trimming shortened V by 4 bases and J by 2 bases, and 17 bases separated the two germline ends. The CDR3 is CASSSGRRNGQETQYF. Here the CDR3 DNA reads TGTGCCAGCAGCTCAGGACGCAGGAATGGTCAAGAGACCCAGTACTTC. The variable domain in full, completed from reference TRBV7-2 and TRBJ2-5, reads GAGVSQSPSNKVTEKGKDVELRCDPISGHTALYWYRQSLGQGLEFLIYFQGNSAPDKSGLPSDRFSAERTGGSVSTLTIQRTQQEDSAVYLCASSSGRRNGQETQYFGPGTRLLVL.

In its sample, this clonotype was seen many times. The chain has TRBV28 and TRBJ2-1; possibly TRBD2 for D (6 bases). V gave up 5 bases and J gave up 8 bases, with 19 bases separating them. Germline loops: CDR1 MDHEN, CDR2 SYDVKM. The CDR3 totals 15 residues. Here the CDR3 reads CASSIRTGLLDEQFF. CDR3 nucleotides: TGTGCCAGCAGTATTAGAACGGGACTCCTCGATGAGCAGTTCTTC. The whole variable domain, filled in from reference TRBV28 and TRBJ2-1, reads DVKVTQSSRYLVKRTGEKVFLECVQDMDHENMFWYRQDPGLGLRLIYFSYDVKMKEKGDIPEGYSVSREKKERFSLILESASTNQTSMYLCASSIRTGLLDEQFFGPGTRLTVL.

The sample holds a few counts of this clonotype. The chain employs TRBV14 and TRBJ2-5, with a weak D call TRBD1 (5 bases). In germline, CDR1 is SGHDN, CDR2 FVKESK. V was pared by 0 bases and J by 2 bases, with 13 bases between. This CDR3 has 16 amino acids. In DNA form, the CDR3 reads TGTGCCAGCAGCCAAGAATGGGGCTTGGGACAAGAGACCCAGTACTTC. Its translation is CASSQEWGLGQETQYF.

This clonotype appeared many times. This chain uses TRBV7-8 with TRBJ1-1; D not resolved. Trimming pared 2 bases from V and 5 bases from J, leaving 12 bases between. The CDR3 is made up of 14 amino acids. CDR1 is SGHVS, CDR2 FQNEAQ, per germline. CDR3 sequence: CASSLQTVGTEAFF. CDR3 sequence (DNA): TGTGCCAGCAGCTTACAGACCGTTGGGACTGAAGCTTTCTTT.

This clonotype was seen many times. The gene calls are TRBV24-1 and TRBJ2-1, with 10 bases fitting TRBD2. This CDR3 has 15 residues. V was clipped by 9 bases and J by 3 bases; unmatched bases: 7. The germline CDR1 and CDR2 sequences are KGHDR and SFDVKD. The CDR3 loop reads CATQPSGRSYNEQFF. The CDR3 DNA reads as TGTGCCACCCAGCCTAGCGGGAGAAGCTACAATGAGCAGTTCTTC.

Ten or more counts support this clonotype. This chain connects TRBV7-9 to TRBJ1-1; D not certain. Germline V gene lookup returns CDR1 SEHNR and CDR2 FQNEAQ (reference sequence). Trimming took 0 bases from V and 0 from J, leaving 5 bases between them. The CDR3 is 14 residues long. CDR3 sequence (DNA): TGTGCCAGCAGCTTAGCACAGCTGAACACTGAAGCTTTCTTT. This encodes CASSLAQLNTEAFF.

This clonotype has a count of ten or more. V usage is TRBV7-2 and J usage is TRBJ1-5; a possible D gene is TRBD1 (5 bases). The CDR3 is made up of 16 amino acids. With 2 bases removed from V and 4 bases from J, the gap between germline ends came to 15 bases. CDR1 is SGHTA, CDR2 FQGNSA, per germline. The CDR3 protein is CASSLNTGGKNQPQHF. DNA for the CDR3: TGTGCCAGCAGCTTAAACACCGGGGGTAAGAATCAGCCCCAGCATTTT. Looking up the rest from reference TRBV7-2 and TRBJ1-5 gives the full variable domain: GAGVSQSPSNKVTEKGKDVELRCDPISGHTALYWYRQSLGQGLEFLIYFQGNSAPDKSGLPSDRFSAERTGGSVSTLTIQRTQQEDSAVYLCASSLNTGGKNQPQHFGDGTRLSIL.

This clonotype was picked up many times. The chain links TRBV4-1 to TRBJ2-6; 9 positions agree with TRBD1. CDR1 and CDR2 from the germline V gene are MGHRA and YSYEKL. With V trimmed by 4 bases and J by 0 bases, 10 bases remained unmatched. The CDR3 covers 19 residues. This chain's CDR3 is CASSLSRDRADSGANVLTF. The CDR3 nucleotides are TGCGCCAGCAGCCTGAGCCGGGACAGGGCGGACTCTGGGGCCAACGTCCTGACTTTC.

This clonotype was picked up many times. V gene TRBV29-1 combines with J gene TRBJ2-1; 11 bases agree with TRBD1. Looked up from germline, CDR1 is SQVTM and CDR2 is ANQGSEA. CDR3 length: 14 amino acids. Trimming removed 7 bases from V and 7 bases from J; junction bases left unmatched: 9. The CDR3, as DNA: TGCAGCGCCACTTCCGGGACAGGGGGAAATGAGCAGTTCTTC. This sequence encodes CSATSGTGGNEQFF.

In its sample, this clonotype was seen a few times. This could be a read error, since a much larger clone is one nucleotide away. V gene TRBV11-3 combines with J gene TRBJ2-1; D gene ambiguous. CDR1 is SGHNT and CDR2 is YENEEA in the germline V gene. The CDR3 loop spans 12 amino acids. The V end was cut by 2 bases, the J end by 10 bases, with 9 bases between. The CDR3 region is CASSLTSSEQFF. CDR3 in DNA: TGTGCCAGCAGCTTAACATCAAGCGAGCAGTTCTTC.

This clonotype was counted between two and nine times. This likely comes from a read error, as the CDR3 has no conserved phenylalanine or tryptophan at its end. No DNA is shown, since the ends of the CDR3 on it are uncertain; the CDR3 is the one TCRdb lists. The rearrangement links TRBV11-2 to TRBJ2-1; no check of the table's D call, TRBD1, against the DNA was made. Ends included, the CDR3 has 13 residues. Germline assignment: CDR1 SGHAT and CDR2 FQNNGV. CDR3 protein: CASSPAGGNEQIC.